Listed here is a single T cell receptor (beta chain). Its antigen remains unidentified. The source of the sample is a study of T cells expressing NK-cell markers. Overall study context: Investigators obtained TCR beta repertoires from sorted CD3+CD56+NKG2C+, CD3+CD56+NKG2C- and CD3+CD56-NKG2C+ T cells.

Germline CDR1 reads SGHRS; CDR2 reads YFSETQ. The CDR3 contains 15 residues. Reanalyzing the 5' RACE reads, TCRdb keeps one entry per CDR3 protein, without DNA. The ten top clones account for 7.3%, within a sample of 400,000 to 500,000 distinct CDR3 sequences. Study-wide points: The contribution of dominant NKG2C+ clonotypes to CD8+ T cells in more than five donors was roughly 1.0-7.5%.

This chain connects TRBV5-1 to TRBJ2-2; without DNA, the TCRdb call of TRBD1 cannot be checked. The sample was blood T cells: a sorted CD56 or NKG2C T cell subset, CD4+ or CD8+ T cells, or bulk PBMC T cells (not recorded which). The receptor comes from a woman between 18 and 75 years old in good health. This CDR3 is CASSLSGQNTGELFF.